This passage covers 10 T cell receptor beta chains from one sample sequenced in a study of stem cell transplantation in POMP-related autoinflammatory disease. Clones were read by immunoSEQ multiplex PCR, and TCRdb kept only the in-frame ones, dropping some. Among roughly 8,500 clones listed, roughly nine tenths were seen once. No antigen has been identified for these receptors. Study-wide findings and caveats: Unique TRB V-J gene pairings were limited in number in patients with PRAID. A trend toward lower repertoire diversity and greater clonality appeared in every analyzed T-cell subset of PRAID patients.

Material: CD8+ T cells from PBMCs, obtained before stem cell transplantation. The receptors were gathered from a human donor with POMP-related autoinflammation and immune dysregulation (PRAID).

The chain joins TRBV6-5 to TRBJ2-5; D is unresolved. The V end lost 0 bases, the J end lost 5 bases, and 10 bases lay between the germline ends. This CDR3 has 14 residues. CDR1 is MNHEY and CDR2 is SVGAGI in the germline V gene. The CDR3 protein is CASSYSANEETQYF. The CDR3 DNA sequence: TGTGCCAGCAGTTACTCCGCCAACGAGGAGACCCAGTACTTC.

This sequence joins TRBV27 and TRBJ2-6; D ambiguous. Germline V lookup: CDR1 MNHEY, CDR2 SMNVEV (reference sequence). The CDR3 runs to 19 residues. V was cut by 2 bases and J by 2 bases, with 19 bases left in between. The CDR3 sequence is CASSLRTHSYRPGANVLTF. The DNA of the CDR3 is TGTGCCAGCAGTTTACGTACGCACTCGTATCGCCCTGGGGCCAACGTCCTGACTTTC.

V is TRBV7-9 and J is TRBJ1-5, with 10 bases that match TRBD1. The CDR3 runs to 14 residues. From germline, CDR1 is SEHNR and CDR2 FQNEAQ (reference sequence). J was trimmed by 7 bases and V by 4 bases; bases with no gene match: 4. The CDR3 protein is CASSSGQGNQPQHF. DNA for the CDR3: TGTGCCAGCAGCTCGGGACAGGGGAACCAGCCCCAGCATTTT.

The V and J genes are TRBV7-2 and TRBJ2-5, with D tentatively TRBD1 or TRBD2 (5 bases each). The CDR3 totals 15 residues. The germline V gene encodes CDR1 SGHTA and CDR2 FQGNSA. V was trimmed by 2 bases and J by 0 bases, leaving 10 bases between them. The CDR3 DNA follows: TGTGCCAGCAGCTTACGAGGGGCTTACCAAGAGACCCAGTACTTC. It yields the protein CASSLRGAYQETQYF.

The genes are TRBV30 and TRBJ1-1; D not certain. The CDR3 is 11 residues long. In germline, CDR1 is GTSNPN, CDR2 SVGIG (reference sequence). The V end was cut by 0 bases, the J end by 8 bases, with 7 bases between. The CDR3 sequence: CAWSVVGEAFF. The CDR3 nucleotides read TGTGCCTGGAGTGTAGTAGGAGAAGCTTTCTTT. The full variable domain, rest sourced from reference TRBV30 and TRBJ1-1, is SQTIHQWPATLVQPVGSPLSLECTVEGTSNPNLYWYRQAAGRGLQLLFYSVGIGQISSEVPQNLSASRPQDRQFILSSKKLLLSDSGFYLCAWSVVGEAFFGQGTRLTVV.

CDR3 residues: CASSLSRGTGAEAFF. CDR3 DNA: TGTGCCAGCAGTTTATCGCGGGGGACGGGCGCTGAAGCTTTCTTT. The chain links TRBV28 to TRBJ1-1; perhaps TRBD1 as D (5 bases). The germline V gene has CDR1 MDHEN and CDR2 SYDVKM. CDR3 length: 15 residues. Trimming pared 1 base from V and 6 bases from J, leaving 15 bases between. The whole variable domain, remainder taken from reference TRBV28 and TRBJ1-1, is DVKVTQSSRYLVKRTGEKVFLECVQDMDHENMFWYRQDPGLGLRLIYFSYDVKMKEKGDIPEGYSVSREKKERFSLILESASTNQTSMYLCASSLSRGTGAEAFFGQGTRLTVV.

The chain joins TRBV6-5 to TRBJ1-4; unclear D gene. V was clipped by 5 bases and J by 0 bases, with 7 bases between them. The CDR3 contains 14 residues. The germline V gene has CDR1 MNHEY and CDR2 SVGAGI. The CDR3 nucleotides are TGTGCCAGCAGTCCGGCTACAACTAATGAAAAACTGTTTTTT. Amino acids: CASSPATTNEKLFF.

The V call is TRBV13, the J call TRBJ2-1; D uncertain. The CDR3 length is 13 residues. V gave up 0 bases and J gave up 4 bases, with 4 bases separating them. CDR1 and CDR2 from the germline V gene are PRHDT and FYEKMQ (reference sequence). This CDR3 is CASSLGSYNEQFF. In DNA form, the CDR3 reads TGTGCCAGCAGCTTAGGGAGTTACAATGAGCAGTTCTTC. The entire variable domain, with the rest obtained from reference TRBV13 and TRBJ2-1, is as follows: AAGVIQSPRHLIKEKRETATLKCYPIPRHDTVYWYQQGPGQDPQFLISFYEKMQSDKGSIPDRFSAQQFSDYHSELNMSSLELGDSALYFCASSLGSYNEQFFGPGTRLTVL.

The gene calls are TRBV19 and TRBJ1-5, with a weak D call TRBD1 (5 bases). Trimming cost V 0 bases and J 6 bases, with 21 bases left between them. The CDR3 consists of 18 residues. CDR1 and CDR2 (germline): LNHDA, SQIVND (reference sequence). The CDR3 DNA sequence: TGTGCCAGTAGTATAGAGGGGCTAGGGTTTTACGACAGTCAGCCCCAGCATTTT. Protein: CASSIEGLGFYDSQPQHF. The full variable domain, with the rest looked up from reference TRBV19 and TRBJ1-5, is DGGITQSPKYLFRKEGQNVTLSCEQNLNHDAMYWYRQDPGQGLRLIYYSQIVNDFQKGDIAEGYSVSREKKESFPLTVTSAQKNPTAFYLCASSIEGLGFYDSQPQHFGDGTRLSIL.

This clone has a single count. Its ends do not fully match the called genes, so a read error is possible. This chain links TRBV27 with TRBJ2-5, with 9 bases that match TRBD2. The length of the CDR3 is 15 residues. CDR1 and CDR2 from the germline V gene are MNHEY and SMNVEV (reference sequence). The CDR3 bases are TGTGCCAGCAGGTTATTAGCGGGGGACCAAGAGACCCAGTACTTC. It is translated as CASRLLAGDQETQYF.